This TCR beta chain was profiled in a study of T cell repertoires in cytomegalovirus infection. At the level of the study: Indications of both CMV infection and matching HLA type were provided by public TCR beta signatures.

This clonotype appeared a few times. What it binds is unknown. Points from the study as a whole: Cumulative frequency (of public TCR beta family members) identified carriers of CMV plus the relevant HLA. HLA-C-restricted CMV clonotypes gave the most frequent clonotype in two of eight donors.

This CDR3 comprises 17 residues. The V gene's germline CDR1 is MNHEY and CDR2 SMNVEV (reference sequence). The germline V and J ends were trimmed by 2 bases and 0 bases, with 15 bases remaining between them. TCRdb recomputed calls from the reads with MiXCR, one row per CDR3 protein. This sample yields hundreds of thousands of distinct CDR3 sequences, of which roughly 15% are seen a single time; approximately 12% belongs to the top ten. The sequence was collected from a human donor in good health (CMV status not recorded). Some clones in this sample may be carry-over from other donors' samples. The chain employs TRBV27 and TRBJ2-3, with D unresolved. The sample consisted of PBMCs. CDR3 coding DNA: TGTGCCAGCAGTTTAGACTTGTCAGTATCTAGCACAGATACGCAGTATTTT. It translates to CASSLDLSVSSTDTQYF.